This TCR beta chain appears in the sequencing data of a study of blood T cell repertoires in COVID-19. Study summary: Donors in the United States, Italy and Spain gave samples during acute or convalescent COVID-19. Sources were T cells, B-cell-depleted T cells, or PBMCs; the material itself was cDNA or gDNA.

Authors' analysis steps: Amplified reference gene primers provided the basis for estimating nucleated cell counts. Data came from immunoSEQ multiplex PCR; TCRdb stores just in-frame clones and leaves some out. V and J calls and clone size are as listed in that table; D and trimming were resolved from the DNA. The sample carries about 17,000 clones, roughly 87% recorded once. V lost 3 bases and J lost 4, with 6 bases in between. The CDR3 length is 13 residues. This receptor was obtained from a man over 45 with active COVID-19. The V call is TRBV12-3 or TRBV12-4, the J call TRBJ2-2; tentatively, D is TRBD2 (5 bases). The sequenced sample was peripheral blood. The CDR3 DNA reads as TGTGCCAGCAGTTTCGGGGTCACCGGGGAGCTGTTTTTT. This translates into CASSFGVTGELFF.